The T cell receptor beta chain described here comes from a study of identical twins. Each CDR3 protein is one row after TCRdb ran MiXCR on the 5' RACE reads. The sample records under 300,000 distinct CDR3 sequences, roughly 12% being singletons. The CDR3 covers 13 residues. Germline V lookup: CDR1 SGHRS, CDR2 YFSETQ. After removal of 0 bases from V and 6 bases from J, the junction contained 3 bases not matched to a gene. The donor group consisted entirely of healthy Caucasians. This clonotype was counted many times. This sample was shared with a second study, whose subject was yellow fever vaccine responses in identical twins.

This sequence joins TRBV5-1 and TRBJ2-7; 7 positions agree with TRBD2. This clonotype was obtained from a woman aged 18-29 years in good health. Sequencing used memory (CD45RO+) T cells sorted from blood. Written as DNA, the CDR3 is TGCGCCAGCAGCTTGGGAGCGGGGCCCGAGCAGTACTTC. Translated: CASSLGAGPEQYF.